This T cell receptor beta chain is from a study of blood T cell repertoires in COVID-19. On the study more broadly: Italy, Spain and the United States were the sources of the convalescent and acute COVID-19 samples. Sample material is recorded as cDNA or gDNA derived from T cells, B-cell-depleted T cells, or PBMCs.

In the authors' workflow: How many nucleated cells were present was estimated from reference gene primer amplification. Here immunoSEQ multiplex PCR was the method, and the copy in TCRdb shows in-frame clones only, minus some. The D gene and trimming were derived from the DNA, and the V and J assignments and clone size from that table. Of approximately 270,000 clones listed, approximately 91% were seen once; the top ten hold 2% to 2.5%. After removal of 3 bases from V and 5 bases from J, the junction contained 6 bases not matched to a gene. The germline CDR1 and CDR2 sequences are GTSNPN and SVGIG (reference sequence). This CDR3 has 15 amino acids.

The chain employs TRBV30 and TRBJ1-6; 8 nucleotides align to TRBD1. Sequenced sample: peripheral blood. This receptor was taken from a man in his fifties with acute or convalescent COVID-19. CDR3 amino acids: CAWSRTGNDNSPLHF. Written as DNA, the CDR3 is TGTGCCTGGAGCCGGACAGGGAATGATAATTCACCCCTCCACTTT.